This record concerns one T cell receptor beta chain sequence. Its antigen is not identified. The sample is drawn from a study of shared clonotypes between healthy human individuals. Study-wide results and limits: Generation probabilities of non-shared clonotypes were lower (relative to those shared by all four donors).

CD45RO+ cells joined CCR7-negative CD45RA+ TemRA cells to form CD8 memory. Losses at the gene ends were 3 bases for V and 6 bases for J; bases not matched to a gene: 19. There are 19 residues in the CDR3. The germline gives CDR1 SEHNR, CDR2 FQNEAQ (reference sequence). Some clones are missing from TCRdb's copy, which holds only in-frame ones; the method was immunoSEQ multiplex PCR. The data hold 600,000 to 750,000 clones, with about 92% observed a single time. The sequence derives from a man younger than 35 in good health. Some clones in this sample may be carry-over from other donors' samples. Sequenced sample: memory CD8+ T cells from PBMCs. Subset reported: CD45RO+ cells pooled with CCR7-negative TemRA cells. This rearrangement joins TRBV7-9 to TRBJ2-2, with 7 bases lining up with TRBD2. CDR3 amino acids: CASSFDQLGRGRFPGELFF. In DNA form, the CDR3 reads TGTGCCAGCAGCTTCGATCAACTGGGGAGGGGAAGATTTCCCGGGGAGCTGTTTTTT.